This entry describes one T cell receptor (beta chain). The clone's antigen remains unknown. Base qualities are not at hand, and no much larger clone is one base apart. The data stem from a study of robustness of blood B and T cell sequencing (dated by TCRdb to 2016 to 2019). Notes on the research overall: The goal of the study was to figure out the amount of peripheral blood required to reliably characterize the TCRbeta and IgG repertoires of an individual. As technical replicates, two replicate TCRbeta cDNA libraries were prepared from one shared RNA pool derived from a single 10 ml draw. In each of the approximately ten independently drawn blood samples, both the TCRbeta and the IgG repertoires were quantified. What the research found in general, with its limitations: One pair of TCRbeta libraries showed evidence of cross-contamination, likely from batch processing; the shared UMI-sequence pairs were removed. The 1,000 most abundant TCRbeta clonotypes from the pooled draws were detected in every single 10 ml sample. The TCRbeta rarefaction curves did not fully level off, which suggests under-sequencing or many low-abundance clonotypes. Because EDTA tubes had to be fractionated immediately, the use of EDTA tubes in multi-site collections was limited. When technical replicate libraries were compared, roughly 95% of the top 10,000 TCRbeta clonotypes in one library also turned up in the other. Combining 3 or 4 tubes (roughly 28-45 ml blood) brought coverage of the top 10,000 TCRbeta clonotypes close to saturation. Pooling tubes did not make the overlap of rare TCRbeta clonotypes any better, which implies that much larger blood volumes would be needed to capture those rare clonotypes.

TCRbeta repertoires were quantified from mRNA rather than genomic DNA, which captures expressed receptors. Without any cell sorting, leukocytes from the buffy coat were collected into Trizol, and RNA was extracted using the Direct-zol RNA MiniPrep Plus kit. To separate plasma, buffy coat and red blood cells, the EDTA blood tubes were centrifuged right away at 4 degrees C. Libraries came from PCR. For sequencing, an Illumina MiSeq was employed. Synthesis of cDNA relied on SMARTScribe reverse transcriptase together with a 5' template-switch oligo that added a universal priming site. Each cDNA molecule was tagged by a 12-nucleotide random unique molecular identifier (UMI) carried on the template-switch oligo. During reverse transcription, TCRbeta transcripts were targeted by chain-specific reverse primers. Residual template-switch adapters were removed by uracil DNA glycosylase treatment, and cDNA was purified using a Qiagen MinElute kit. The first PCR used KAPA HiFi HotStart ReadyMix for about 23 cycles, split across four 50 ul reactions with step-out primers. Products of the first-round PCR were gel-purified before additional amplification. Illumina Nextera adapters were added in a second approximately 8-cycle PCR, after which libraries were purified and pooled. A 50-nucleotide 5' read captured the UMI barcode for each TCRbeta molecule. The paper's processing steps were these. Using the MIGEC toolkit, reads were grouped by UMI into consensus reads. Forward and reverse consensus reads were merged with PEAR to produce final reads. A custom decontamination script removed identical UMI-sequence pairs shared across libraries, treating them as cross-sample contamination. V(D)J assignment and CDR3 extraction were performed with MIGMAP, a wrapper around IgBLAST. A TCR clonotype was defined by an identical V gene, J gene and CDR3 amino acid sequence; no sequencing was done for CDR1 and CDR2. The public sequencing data were trimmed at Q25 with fastp and processed into clonotypes with MiXCR by TCRdb, which kept only in-frame beta chains. Each CDR3 protein gets just one entry, which takes the most common genes and DNA from the rows behind it. For this entry, the V and J calls and clone size follow TCRdb and not the study's own pipeline. The sample table contains roughly 1,400 distinct CDR3 sequences; only one count was recorded for approximately 67% of them. Around a third of the sample is in the top ten clones.

This clonotype was obtained from a human donor in good health. The specimen sequenced was peripheral blood.

The DNA sequence follows: TGCGCCAGCAGCTTGGATCCAGCGGGGGCCGGAGATACGCAGTATTTT. This yields the protein CASSLDPAGAGDTQYF. The sequence is built from TRBV5-1 and TRBJ2-3, and TRBD2 aligns with 8 junction nucleotides. Counted from cysteine to phenylalanine, this CDR3 has 16 amino acids. The entry retains the CDR3 DNA only, 48 bases that are in frame from base 1. Via the germline V gene, CDR1 is SGHRS and CDR2 YFSETQ. From V the trimming removes 0 bases and from J it removes 5 bases, while the gene matches leave 8 bases of the junction unaccounted for.